These 31 T cell receptor beta chains came from one sample sequenced in a study of technical replicates of blood from several donors. The assay was immunoSEQ multiplex PCR, and TCRdb's table has in-frame clones only and misses some. Seen here are tens of thousands of clones, roughly 91% observed once, and the top ten hold 3% to 4%. The sequenced material came from PBMCs. All receptors derive from a human donor in good health. Some clones in this sample may be carry-over from other donors' samples.

The V gene is TRBV2, the J gene TRBJ2-5, with D perhaps TRBD2 (6 bases). The V gene's germline CDR1 is SNHLY and CDR2 FYNNEI. Trimming shortened V by 3 bases and J by 4 bases, and 6 bases separated the two germline ends. This CDR3 comprises 12 residues. The CDR3 DNA follows: TGTGCCAGCAGTGACGGGGGAGAGACCCAGTACTTC. It encodes CASSDGGETQYF.

This rearrangement joins TRBV2 to TRBJ2-7, with 7 positions matching TRBD2. Germline assignment: CDR1 SNHLY and CDR2 FYNNEI. The V gene end was trimmed by 8 bases and the J gene end by 6 bases; junction bases not matched to a gene: 25. The CDR3 runs to 18 residues. CDR3 sequence: CASRGGNREGKHGFEQYF. As DNA, the CDR3 is TGTGCCAGCCGGGGAGGTAATAGGGAGGGGAAACACGGGTTCGAGCAGTACTTC.

The chain combines TRBV4-2 with TRBJ2-1, with TRBD1 matching over 12 bases. The CDR3 runs 17 residues. Germline CDR1 and CDR2: LGHNA and YNFKEQ. J gave up 8 bases and V 1 base, and 9 bases lay outside the gene matches. CDR3 in DNA: TGTGCCAGCAGCCAAGGGGCACCGGGACAGGGGGCGGATGAGCAGTTCTTC. The encoded protein is CASSQGAPGQGADEQFF.

V is TRBV4-3 and J is TRBJ2-3, with D possibly TRBD1 on 6 matching bases. The CDR3 is made up of 17 amino acids. V was shortened by 0 bases and J by 3 bases, with 16 bases between the two germline ends. Looked up from germline, CDR1 is LGHNA and CDR2 is YSLEER. The CDR3 sequence: CASSQDYRDKETDTQYF. The CDR3 region has the DNA TGCGCCAGCAGCCAAGACTACCGGGACAAAGAAACAGATACGCAGTATTTT.

The chain recombines TRBV25-1 with TRBJ2-1; D is possibly TRBD2 (5 bases). This CDR3 is built from 13 residues. Germline-derived CDR1 and CDR2 are MGHDK and SYGVNS. Deletions cut 8 bases from V and 4 bases from J, with 12 bases between. CDR3 DNA: TGTGCCAGCGACGGACGAGGGTACAATGAGCAGTTCTTC. Its protein is CASDGRGYNEQFF.

This rearrangement joins TRBV7-2 to TRBJ1-4, with D hard to call. Germline V gene data show CDR1 as SGHTA and CDR2 as FQGNSA. This CDR3 spans 14 amino acids. Trimming took off 1 base at V and 6 bases at J, with 9 bases between the two ends. CDR3 nucleotides: TGTGCCAGCAGCTTAGGGCGGCAGTATGAAAAACTGTTTTTT. Its protein product is CASSLGRQYEKLFF.

The V gene is TRBV6-5, the J gene TRBJ1-1; 7 nucleotides agree with TRBD1. The ends lost 4 bases at V and 3 bases at J; junction bases unmatched: 8. The V gene's germline CDR1 is MNHEY and CDR2 SVGAGI. CDR3 length: 15 residues. The CDR3 loop is CASSFNRGFDTEAFF. As DNA, the CDR3 is TGTGCCAGCAGTTTCAACAGGGGATTCGACACTGAAGCTTTCTTT.

This chain uses TRBV5-5 with TRBJ2-6; the D gene is possibly TRBD2 (6 bases). The CDR3 covers 17 residues. Per germline, CDR1 SGHKS and CDR2 YYEKEE (reference sequence). Deletions cut 3 bases from V and 3 bases from J, with 16 bases between. This CDR3 reads CASSSQAGGFGANVLTF. The CDR3 DNA is TGTGCCAGCAGCTCCCAGGCAGGAGGGTTTGGGGCCAACGTCCTGACTTTC.

This chain joins TRBV6-6 and TRBJ2-7; D unclear. The V gene's germline CDR1 is MNHNY and CDR2 SVGAGI (reference sequence). The germline V and J ends were trimmed by 6 bases and 6 bases, with 21 bases remaining between them. The CDR3 loop spans 15 amino acids. The CDR3 region is CASRTSGFLVLEQYF. The CDR3 DNA reads TGTGCCAGCAGGACTTCCGGATTTTTAGTACTCGAGCAGTACTTC.

The CDR3 region has the DNA TGTGCCAGCAGCCCGTGGCGGAGAGATGGCTACACCTTC. It translates to CASSPWRRDGYTF. This sequence joins TRBV7-3 and TRBJ1-2; D remains unclear. With 5 bases removed from V and 6 bases from J, the gap between germline ends came to 13 bases. Germline V gene data show CDR1 as SGHTA and CDR2 as FQGTGA. The CDR3 runs 13 residues. The whole variable domain, remainder taken from reference TRBV7-3 and TRBJ1-2, is GAGVSQTPSNKVTEKGKYVELRCDPISGHTALYWYRQSLGQGPEFLIYFQGTGAADDSGLPNDRFFAVRPEGSVSTLKIQRTERGDSAVYLCASSPWRRDGYTFGSGTRLTVV.

This clone was recorded once. J is TRBJ1-1 and V is TRBV18; 8 bases align to TRBD1. V was clipped by 3 bases and J by 0 bases; unmatched bases: 18. Germline CDR1 is KGHSH and CDR2 is LQKENI. CDR3 length: 20 residues. The CDR3 spells CASSPFATGVIEDMNTEAFF. The CDR3 coding sequence is TGTGCCAGCTCACCGTTCGCGACAGGGGTTATAGAGGACATGAACACTGAAGCTTTCTTT.

The count of this clone is one. The J gene is TRBJ1-1, the V gene TRBV5-1, with D possibly matching TRBD1 (6 bases). The V end was cut by 3 bases, the J end by 0 bases, with 9 bases between. CDR1 SGHRS and CDR2 YFSETQ come from the germline V gene. The CDR3 covers 14 residues. CDR3 DNA: TGCGCCAGCAGCTCGGGACAAATGAACACTGAAGCTTTCTTT. Its protein product is CASSSGQMNTEAFF.

This clone was counted once. This chain uses TRBV29-1 with TRBJ2-1, with 9 bases fitting TRBD2. The CDR3 is 16 residues long. Germline values: CDR1 SQVTM, CDR2 ANQGSEA. The ends lost 0 bases at V and 4 bases at J; junction bases unmatched: 7. DNA for the CDR3: TGCAGCGTTGAAGACCCTAGCGGGAAGGTGTACAATGAGCAGTTCTTC. It translates to CSVEDPSGKVYNEQFF.

This clone was counted many times. The chain couples TRBV5-1 to TRBJ2-5; the D gene is possibly TRBD1 (5 bases). Germline lookup yields CDR1 SGHRS and CDR2 YFSETQ. The ends were cut back, 0 bases at V and 0 bases at J, with 9 bases in the middle. There are 15 residues in the CDR3. CDR3 DNA sequence: TGCGCCAGCAGCTTGGGGCAGGGTAACCAAGAGACCCAGTACTTC. Amino acids: CASSLGQGNQETQYF.

The chain has TRBV7-9 and TRBJ2-3; tentative D call: TRBD1 (6 bases). In germline, CDR1 is SEHNR, CDR2 FQNEAQ (reference sequence). The CDR3 sequence is 16 residues long. Trimming took 1 base from V and 0 from J, leaving 11 bases between them. CDR3 protein: CASSLDGGTSTDTQYF. CDR3 bases: TGTGCCAGCAGCTTAGATGGGGGCACTAGCACAGATACGCAGTATTTT.

This clone was detected a few times. The rearrangement uses TRBV6-1 and TRBJ2-2, with 11 bases identical to TRBD2. V was pared by 2 bases and J by 5 bases, with 22 bases of the junction left unmatched. The CDR3 is made up of 22 amino acids. Germline lookup yields CDR1 MNHNS and CDR2 SASEGT. For the CDR3, the DNA is TGTGCCAGCAGTGAACGGACGAGGGGGATGGTAGCGGGGGGGTTTGGGACCGGGGAGCTGTTTTTT. Amino acid sequence: CASSERTRGMVAGGFGTGELFF.

This chain joins TRBV4-1 and TRBJ2-3; perhaps TRBD2 as D (5 bases). V was trimmed by 2 bases and J by 1 base, leaving 13 bases between them. Germline values: CDR1 MGHRA, CDR2 YSYEKL. The length of the CDR3 is 16 residues. This CDR3 reads CASSQKGGRGTDTQYF. Here the CDR3 DNA reads TGCGCCAGCAGCCAAAAAGGCGGGCGGGGCACAGATACGCAGTATTTT.

The chain carries TRBV6-5 and TRBJ1-1, with D possibly TRBD1 on 5 matching bases. Germline V gene data show CDR1 as MNHEY and CDR2 as SVGAGI. The CDR3 contains 16 residues. V was trimmed by 0 bases and J by 1 base, leaving 12 bases between them. The CDR3 nucleotides are TGTGCCAGCAGTTACTCGAGGGGAGGGACGAACACTGAAGCTTTCTTT. Protein sequence: CASSYSRGGTNTEAFF.

This chain joins TRBV4-2 and TRBJ1-2; possible D gene TRBD1, 6 bases. Trimming took off 3 bases at V and 4 bases at J, with 18 bases between the two ends. The germline gives CDR1 LGHNA, CDR2 YNFKEQ. The CDR3 is made up of 16 amino acids. The CDR3 DNA sequence: TGTGCCAGCAGCCATATCCAACGGACAGTAATCTATGGCTACACCTTC. This encodes CASSHIQRTVIYGYTF.

The chain recombines TRBV6-5 with TRBJ1-3; D is ambiguous. Trimming took 4 bases from V and 0 from J, leaving 10 bases between them. The length of the CDR3 is 15 residues. CDR1 and CDR2 (germline): MNHEY, SVGAGI. Here the CDR3 DNA reads TGTGCCAGCAGTTCGAACTTAGTCTCTGGAAACACCATATATTTT. This gives the protein CASSSNLVSGNTIYF.

J is TRBJ2-4 and V is TRBV5-6; D might be TRBD1 (6 bases). Germline assignment: CDR1 SGHDT and CDR2 YYEEEE. Trimming removed 2 bases at V and 6 bases at J, with 18 bases between. This CDR3 contains 16 residues. The CDR3 loop is CASSFSLAEGVNIQYF. The CDR3 nucleotides are TGTGCCAGCAGCTTCTCTCTCGCCGAGGGGGTAAACATTCAGTACTTC.

The chain employs TRBV9 and TRBJ1-1; 9 nucleotides agree with TRBD1. Germline values: CDR1 SGDLS, CDR2 YYNGEE. This CDR3 contains 21 residues. The V segment lost 0 bases and the J segment 0 bases; nucleotides outside the gene matches: 18. CDR3 sequence reads: CASSVACVPGQGRVMNTEAFF. In DNA, the CDR3 is TGTGCCAGCAGCGTAGCTTGTGTCCCGGGACAGGGAAGAGTCATGAACACTGAAGCTTTCTTT.

The genes are TRBV18 and TRBJ2-5, with 8 positions matching TRBD1. Germline V CDR1 and CDR2: KGHSH, LQKENI. The junction had 9 bases not matched to a gene; V was cut back by 0 bases and J by 3 bases. The length of the CDR3 is 17 residues. Here the CDR3 reads CASSPPRRTGKEETQYF. The CDR3 bases are TGTGCCAGCTCACCACCGAGGCGGACAGGGAAGGAAGAGACCCAGTACTTC.

The chain employs TRBV12-5 and TRBJ2-3, with a tentative D call TRBD2 (6 bases). CDR1 is LGHNT, CDR2 FRNRAP, per germline. The V and J ends lost 2 bases and 2 bases respectively, with 11 bases between them. The CDR3 has 15 residues. The CDR3 here is CASGLNAGLTDTQYF. The CDR3, as DNA: TGTGCTAGTGGTTTGAATGCGGGGCTCACAGATACGCAGTATTTT.

This chain links TRBV4-1 with TRBJ1-1, with D uncertain. Trimming took 2 bases from V and 4 from J, leaving 8 bases between them. The CDR3 extends over 13 amino acids. Germline CDR1 and CDR2: MGHRA and YSYEKL. CDR3 region: CASSQIELTEAFF. The CDR3 DNA reads TGCGCCAGCAGCCAAATTGAACTCACTGAAGCTTTCTTT.

The chain uses TRBV19 and TRBJ1-1; D unclear. The CDR3 runs 13 residues. Germline CDR1 reads LNHDA; CDR2 reads SQIVND (reference sequence). V was shortened by 3 bases and J by 1 base, with 6 bases between the two germline ends. This chain's CDR3 is CASSMRQNTEAFF. For the CDR3, the DNA is TGTGCCAGTAGTATGCGGCAGAACACTGAAGCTTTCTTT.

The chain has TRBV5-4 and TRBJ2-3; perhaps TRBD1 as D (6 bases). Looked up from germline, CDR1 is SGHNT and CDR2 is YYREEE (reference sequence). The V and J ends lost 4 bases and 6 bases respectively, with 18 bases between them. This CDR3 has 15 residues. The CDR3: CASSTQTGRVDTQYF. In nucleotides, the CDR3 is TGTGCCAGCAGCACCCAGACAGGAAGGGTGGATACGCAGTATTTT.

V is TRBV29-1 and J is TRBJ1-1, with D tentatively TRBD1 (6 bases). The CDR3 consists of 13 residues. The V and J ends lost 6 bases and 3 bases respectively, with 14 bases between them. Germline values: CDR1 SQVTM, CDR2 ANQGSEA. The CDR3 sequence is CSVTGFVDTEAFF. The CDR3 DNA is TGCAGCGTCACAGGGTTCGTTGACACTGAAGCTTTCTTT.

The genes are TRBV5-1 and TRBJ1-1; 7 bases map to TRBD1. Trimming took 4 bases from V and 4 from J; bases not matched to a gene: 10. Germline CDR1 is SGHRS and CDR2 is YFSETQ. This CDR3 comprises 15 residues. CDR3 loop: CASSPEGALGTEAFF. The CDR3, as DNA: TGCGCCAGCAGCCCGGAGGGGGCGCTGGGCACTGAAGCTTTCTTT. The variable domain in full, completed from reference TRBV5-1 and TRBJ1-1, reads KAGVTQTPRYLIKTRGQQVTLSCSPISGHRSVSWYQQTPGQGLQFLFEYFSETQRNKGNFPGRFSGRQFSNSRSEMNVSTLELGDSALYLCASSPEGALGTEAFFGQGTRLTVV.

This clone was counted between two and nine times. J is TRBJ1-4 and V is TRBV6-5; tentatively, D is TRBD1 (5 bases). Germline V gene data show CDR1 as MNHEY and CDR2 as SVGAGI. This CDR3 contains 14 residues. V was trimmed by 6 bases and J by 2 bases, leaving 10 bases between them. The CDR3 bases are TGTGCCAGCAGCCCAGGGTGGACTAATGAAAAACTGTTTTTT. This translates into CASSPGWTNEKLFF.

V is TRBV2 and J is TRBJ2-3; D remains ambiguous. The V end lost 3 bases, the J end lost 1 base, and 8 bases lay between the germline ends. The CDR3 is 14 residues long. The germline CDR1 and CDR2 sequences are SNHLY and FYNNEI. CDR3 sequence: CASSEVAGTDTQYF. CDR3 DNA sequence: TGTGCCAGCAGTGAGGTGGCGGGCACAGATACGCAGTATTTT. The full variable domain, rest sourced from reference TRBV2 and TRBJ2-3, is EPEVTQTPSHQVTQMGQEVILRCVPISNHLYFYWYRQILGQKVEFLVSFYNNEISEKSEIFDDQFSVERPDGSNFTLKIRSTKLEDSAMYFCASSEVAGTDTQYFGPGTRLTVL.